The sequence of this TCR beta chain was determined in a study of shared clonotypes between healthy human individuals. About the study: Two female and a few male donors aged 18 to 49 were enrolled.

A remark on this clone: No antigen is known for it.

Method: immunoSEQ multiplex PCR; TCRdb's copy keeps in-frame clones and lacks some. The table has fewer than 3 million clones, 85% to 95% seen once. Into CD45RA+ naive and CD45RA-negative memory subsets, the CD4+ cells were split. Overall study findings and caveats: In a handful of donors, about 5% of naive CD4 clonotypes appeared in common.

V shed 6 bases and J shed 5 bases, with 13 bases lying between them. The CDR3 consists of 14 residues. Germline CDR1 and CDR2: PRHDT and FYEKMQ (reference sequence). The chain joins TRBV13 to TRBJ1-4; TRBD1 might be the D (5 bases). Specimen: naive CD4+ T cells from PBMCs. Stated subset: CD45RA+ positively selected. The TCR sequence derives from a man between 18 and 35 years old in good health. Some clones in this sample may be carry-over from other donors' samples. The DNA of the CDR3 is TGTGCCAGCAGGCCTGCAGGGAAAAATGAAAAACTGTTTTTT. As protein: CASRPAGKNEKLFF.